Here is one T cell receptor beta chain with its context. Its antigen is undetermined. CD45RO negativity and positive selection for CCR7 defined naive CD8 cells, a population that excluded terminally differentiated effector memory CD45RA+ cells. The record originates from a study of shared clonotypes between healthy human individuals. Clones were sequenced by immunoSEQ multiplex PCR, and TCRdb holds only the in-frame ones, with some missing. The table has 1.5 million to 2.5 million clones, roughly 94% seen once. Study results and caveats: Larger estimated richness was generally seen in naive subsets than in memory subsets. Deeper or shallower sequencing was expected to change how clonotypes are shared among donors.

This receptor was identified in a man aged 18 to 35 in good health. Specimen: naive CD8+ T cells sorted from blood.

CDR3 sequence: CASSWKSEENGYTF. Written as DNA, the CDR3 is TGTGCCAGCAGCTGGAAAAGTGAGGAGAATGGCTACACCTTC. The chain is built from TRBV7-9 and TRBJ1-2, with D unclear. The V end was cut by 4 bases, the J end by 6 bases, with 15 bases between. The germline V gene encodes CDR1 SEHNR and CDR2 FQNEAQ (reference sequence). There are 14 residues in the CDR3.